This is a list of T cell receptor beta chains from one sample in a study of blood T cells in healthy people across ages. MiXCR was run by TCRdb on the 5' RACE reads, yielding one entry per CDR3 protein. The sample carries about 570,000 distinct CDR3 sequences, 27% recorded once. Sequencing input: blood. The source is an older woman in good health. Both conserved end residues are part of each CDR3. D genes are given only for firm matches. Clone size is not always given. Where it is, it says once, few, many or a class for expanded clones.

v_call	d_call	clone_size	j_call	cdr3_aa	cdr3_nt
TRBV7-9	-	-	TRBJ2-3	CASSFGLALKYF	TGTGCCAGCAGCTTTGGGCTAGCGTTGAAGTATTTT
TRBV2	-	-	TRBJ2-5	CASRQWRETQYF	TGTGCCAGCCGCCAATGGAGGGAGACCCAGTACTTC
TRBV12-3/TRBV12-4	-	few	TRBJ1-2	CASTPYYGKGYTF	TGTGCCAGCACCCCCTACTACGGCAAAGGCTACACCTTC
TRBV2	-	few	TRBJ1-1	CATSPLDRFGLNTEAFF	TGTGCCACTTCACCCCTCGACAGGTTTGGATTGAACACTGAAGCTTTCTTT
TRBV12-5	-	-	TRBJ2-1	CASGLRGYNEQFF	TGTGCTAGTGGTTTGCGGGGGTACAATGAGCAGTTCTTC
TRBV5-1	-	-	TRBJ2-6	CASSSDRTGANVLTF	TGCGCCAGCAGCTCAGACCGGACCGGGGCCAACGTCCTGACTTTC
TRBV5-1	-	-	TRBJ2-5	CASREQGQVSETQCF	TGCGCCAGCAGAGAACAGGGCCAAGTATCGGAGACCCAGTGCTTC
TRBV10-3	TRBD1	-	TRBJ1-2	CAITPDRGRDGYTF	TGTGCCATCACCCCGGACAGGGGGCGCGATGGCTACACCTTC
TRBV29-1	-	many	TRBJ1-1	CSVAGQANTEAFF	TGCAGCGTAGCGGGACAAGCGAACACTGAAGCTTTCTTT
TRBV3-1	TRBD2	once	TRBJ2-2	CASSQGTSGATGELFF	TGTGCCAGCAGCCAAGGGACTAGCGGGGCCACCGGGGAGCTGTTTTTT
TRBV6-2/TRBV6-3	-	few	TRBJ2-7	CASRETGSPYEQYF	TGTGCCAGCCGGGAGACAGGCAGCCCCTACGAGCAGTACTTC
TRBV29-1	TRBD1	many	TRBJ2-7	CSGGQGTYEQYF	TGCAGCGGGGGACAGGGCACCTACGAGCAGTACTTC
TRBV5-6	TRBD1	few	TRBJ2-3	CAGSAGTGGFLAQYF	TGTGCCGGCAGCGCCGGGACAGGGGGCTTTCTAGCGCAGTATTTT
TRBV9	-	few	TRBJ1-1	CASSVTPMNTEAFF	TGTGCCAGCAGCGTCACCCCGATGAACACTGAAGCTTTCTTT
TRBV4-2	TRBD2	many	TRBJ2-4	CASSQDNGGAKNIQYF	TGTGCCAGCAGCCAAGACAACGGGGGGGCCAAAAACATTCAGTACTTC
TRBV25-1	TRBD1	few	TRBJ1-5	CASSEQGASSYQPQRF	TGTGCCAGCAGTGAACAGGGGGCCAGTTCCTATCAGCCCCAGCGTTTT
TRBV7-2	-	many	TRBJ1-5	CASGARNQPQHF	TGTGCCAGCGGAGCACGCAATCAGCCCCAGCATTTT
TRBV4-1	-	few	TRBJ2-5	CASSRKQWNQETQYF	TGCGCCAGCAGCCGGAAACAATGGAACCAAGAGACCCAGTACTTC
TRBV29-1	-	few	TRBJ1-2	CSVEGMQGERGYTF	TGCAGCGTAGAGGGAATGCAGGGTGAACGTGGCTACACCTTC
TRBV20-1	TRBD1	-	TRBJ1-1	CSARLMEQGDTTF	TGCAGTGCTAGGCTAATGGAACAGGGGGACACCACATTT
TRBV6-1	-	few	TRBJ1-1	CASIRDGIGAEAFF	TGTGCCAGCATAAGGGACGGCATAGGGGCTGAAGCTTTCTTT
TRBV7-2	-	few	TRBJ2-3	CASSLDSNTQYF	TGTGCCAGCAGCTTAGACTCTAATACGCAGTATTTT
TRBV6-6	-	-	TRBJ2-3	CASSQGGPAGDTQYF	TGTGCCAGCAGCCAAGGGGGACCGGCGGGAGATACGCAGTATTTT
TRBV11-2	-	-	TRBJ2-1	CASSLDRQTYNEQFF	TGTGCCAGCAGCTTAGACCGACAGACCTACAATGAGCAGTTCTTC
TRBV6-6	-	few	TRBJ1-1	CASSAMGPTTEAFF	TGTGCCAGCAGTGCTATGGGTCCCACAACTGAAGCTTTCTTT
TRBV5-5	-	-	TRBJ1-4	CASSLGDYPTNEKLFF	TGTGCCAGCAGCTTAGGAGATTACCCCACTAATGAAAAACTGTTTTTT
TRBV6-1	-	-	TRBJ1-1	CASTDWDTLNTEAFF	TGTGCCAGCACCGACTGGGACACCTTGAACACTGAGGCTTTCTTT
TRBV14	-	-	TRBJ1-4	CASSQERTAGNEKLFF	TGTGCCAGCAGCCAAGAGCGCACAGCCGGTAATGAAAAACTGTTTTTT
TRBV2	-	few	TRBJ2-1	CASSWGPQFF	TGTGCCAGCAGCTGGGGGCCTCAGTTCTTC
TRBV12-3/TRBV12-4	-	-	TRBJ2-4	CASNQGTNIQYF	TGTGCCAGCAACCAGGGTACGAACATTCAGTACTTC
TRBV20-1	-	-	TRBJ1-2	CSASKQGYGYTF	TGCAGTGCTAGTAAGCAGGGTTATGGCTACACCTTC
TRBV11-2	TRBD2	few	TRBJ2-5	CASSLDTGGGTETQYF	TGTGCCAGCAGCTTAGATACCGGGGGGGGTACAGAGACCCAGTACTTC